This is a list of T cell receptor beta chains from one sample in a study of cytomegalovirus exposure and HLA in healthy donors. Sequencing used immunoSEQ multiplex PCR; TCRdb keeps in-frame clones, though not all of them. The sample lists 110,000 or so clones, over 55% occurring once. The sequencing sample was made of PBMCs. The receptors stem from a man in his late teens or twenties in good health and CMV-seropositive. The CDR3 runs from the conserved cysteine through the conserved F or W. A D gene is named only where the DNA matches it firmly. A clone size is listed for some rows: how often the clone was seen (once, few, many), or a class if it is expanded.

clone_size	v_call	j_call	d_call	cdr3_nt	cdr3_aa
.	TRBV11-2	TRBJ2-7	TRBD1	TGTGCCAGCAGCTTAGGGACAGGGGGTAGAAGCTCCTACGAGCAGTACTTC	CASSLGTGGRSSYEQYF
.	TRBV15	TRBJ1-6	.	TGTGCCACCAGCAGAGAAACAGCCCGACGGTTTGGTCTTTCACCCCTCCACTTT	CATSRETARRFGLSPLHF
.	TRBV6-1	TRBJ2-3	TRBD2	TGTGCCAGCGGGAGCGGGGGGCCGACAGATACGCAGTATTTT	CASGSGGPTDTQYF
.	TRBV5-4	TRBJ1-1	.	TGTGCCAGCAGCTTGGCCGCAGGGCGGAACACTGAAGCTTTCTTT	CASSLAAGRNTEAFF
.	TRBV7-9	TRBJ2-7	.	TGTGCCAGCACGGTCAACCCCTACGAGCAGTACTTC	CASTVNPYEQYF
.	TRBV28	TRBJ1-2	TRBD1	TGTGCCAGCAGTGGACAGGGGATACCCTATGGCTACACCTTC	CASSGQGIPYGYTF
.	TRBV4-1	TRBJ2-1	TRBD2	TGCGCCAGCAGCCAAACCCACGGGACTACCTACAATGAGCAGTTCTTC	CASSQTHGTTYNEQFF
.	TRBV7-9	TRBJ1-2	.	TGTGCCAGCAGCCGTGACAGTAACTATGGCTACACCTTC	CASSRDSNYGYTF
once	TRBV11-2	TRBJ2-3	.	TGTGCCAGCAGCCCAGCACAGGGAGGGACGCACACAGATACGCAGTATTTT	CASSPAQGGTHTDTQYF
.	TRBV7-9	TRBJ2-1	.	TGTGCCAGCAGCCCACCTACAGGGTACGCCAATGAGCAGTTCTTC	CASSPPTGYANEQFF
.	TRBV25-1	TRBJ2-2	TRBD2	TGTGCCAGCAGTCACCCAGGACTAGCGGGGGTAACCGGGGAGCTGTTTTTT	CASSHPGLAGVTGELFF
.	TRBV6-6	TRBJ1-1	.	TGTGCCAGCAGTTACTCATCGGGTGCCCCTGAAGCTTTCTTT	CASSYSSGAPEAFF
.	TRBV28	TRBJ2-5	.	TGTGCCAGCAGTGTACCGGGTCCTCAACAAGAGACCCAGTACTTC	CASSVPGPQQETQYF
.	TRBV15	TRBJ2-1	TRBD1	TGTGCCACCAGCAGCCTTTCAGGGGGCGTCGGCTACAATGAGCAGTTCTTC	CATSSLSGGVGYNEQFF
.	TRBV29-1	TRBJ2-7	TRBD1	TGCAGCGTTGAAGATCCAGGGGGCTACGAGCAGTACTTC	CSVEDPGGYEQYF
.	TRBV7-9	TRBJ1-1	TRBD1	TGTGCCAGCAGCTTAACAGGACAGGGGGCTGAACCTTTCTTT	CASSLTGQGAEPFF
.	TRBV5-1	TRBJ2-3	.	TGCGCCAGCAGGGTCGAAATCGGTACGCAGTATTTT	CASRVEIGTQYF
.	TRBV28	TRBJ2-3	.	TGTGCCAGCACCCCCCCCGCCAGTCACCGCACAGATACGCAGTATTTT	CASTPPASHRTDTQYF
.	TRBV14	TRBJ1-6	TRBD1	TGTGCCAGCAGCGGCGGACAGGGGGCGAATTCACCCCTCCACTTT	CASSGGQGANSPLHF
.	TRBV6-4	TRBJ1-1	.	TGTGCCAGCAGTAACCTCCCAGGGGAAGGCACTGAAGCTTTCTTT	CASSNLPGEGTEAFF
few	TRBV9	TRBJ2-1	TRBD2	TGTGCCAGCAGCCCCAGCGGGGGTACTGAGCAGTTCTTC	CASSPSGGTEQFF
.	TRBV29-1	TRBJ2-7	TRBD2	TGCAGCGTTGAAGGGCTAGCGGACTACGAGCAGTACTTC	CSVEGLADYEQYF
.	TRBV10-2	TRBJ2-5	TRBD2	TGCGCCAGCAGAAAGGGACTAGCCCCGGAGACCCAGTACTTC	CASRKGLAPETQYF